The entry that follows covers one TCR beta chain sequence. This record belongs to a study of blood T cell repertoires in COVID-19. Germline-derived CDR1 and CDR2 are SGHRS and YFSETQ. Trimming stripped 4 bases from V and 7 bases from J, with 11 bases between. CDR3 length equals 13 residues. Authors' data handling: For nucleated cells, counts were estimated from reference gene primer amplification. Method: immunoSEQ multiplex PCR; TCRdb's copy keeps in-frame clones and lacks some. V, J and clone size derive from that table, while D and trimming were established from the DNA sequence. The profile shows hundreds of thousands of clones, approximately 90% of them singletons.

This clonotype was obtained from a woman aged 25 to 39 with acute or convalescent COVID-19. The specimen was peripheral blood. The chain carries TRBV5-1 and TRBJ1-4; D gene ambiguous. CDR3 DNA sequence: TGCGCCAGCAGCCCTGGGAGGGTTGAAAAACTGTTTTTT. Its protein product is CASSPGRVEKLFF.